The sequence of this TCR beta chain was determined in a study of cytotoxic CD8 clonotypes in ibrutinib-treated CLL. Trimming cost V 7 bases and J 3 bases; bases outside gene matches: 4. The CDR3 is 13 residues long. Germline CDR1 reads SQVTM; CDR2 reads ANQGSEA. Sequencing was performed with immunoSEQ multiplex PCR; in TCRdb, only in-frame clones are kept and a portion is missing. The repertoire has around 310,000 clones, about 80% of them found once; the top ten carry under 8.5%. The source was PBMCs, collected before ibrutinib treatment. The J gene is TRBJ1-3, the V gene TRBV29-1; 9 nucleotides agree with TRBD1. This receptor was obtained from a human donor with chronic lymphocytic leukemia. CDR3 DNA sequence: TGCAGCGCCGGGACAGGGCGTGGAAACACCATATATTTT. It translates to CSAGTGRGNTIYF.